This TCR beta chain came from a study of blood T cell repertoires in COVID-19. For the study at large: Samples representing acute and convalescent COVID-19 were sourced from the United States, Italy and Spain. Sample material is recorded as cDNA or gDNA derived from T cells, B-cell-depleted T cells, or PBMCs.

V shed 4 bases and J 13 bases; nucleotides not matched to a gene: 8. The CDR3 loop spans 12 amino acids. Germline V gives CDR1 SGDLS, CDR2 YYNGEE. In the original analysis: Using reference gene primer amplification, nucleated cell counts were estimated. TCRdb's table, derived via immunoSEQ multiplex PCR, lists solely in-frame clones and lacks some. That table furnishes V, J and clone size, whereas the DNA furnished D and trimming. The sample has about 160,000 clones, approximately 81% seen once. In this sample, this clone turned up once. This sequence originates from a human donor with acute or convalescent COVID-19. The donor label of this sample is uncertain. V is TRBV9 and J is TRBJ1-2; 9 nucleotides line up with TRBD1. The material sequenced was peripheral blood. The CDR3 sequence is CASSPGQGTTTF. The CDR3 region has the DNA TGTGCCAGCAGCCCGGGACAGGGAACTACCACCTTC.